The present entry profiles one T cell receptor beta chain with its context. This sample is part of a study of cytotoxic CD8 clonotypes in ibrutinib-treated CLL. At the level of the study: Response sampling occurred after a median around 12 months of treatment (range 6 to 36).

Germline V gene sequence: CDR1 SGHTA, CDR2 FQGTGA. Trimming cost V 5 bases and J 4 bases, with 15 bases left between them. The CDR3 loop spans 16 amino acids. TCRdb keeps only in-frame clones here, not all; method: immunoSEQ multiplex PCR. The sample has about 160,000 clones; 70% to 90% are singletons. Here the sequenced sample was PBMCs, taken at disease progression, from a patient treated with ibrutinib. V is TRBV7-3 and J is TRBJ2-6, with no clear D. The receptor comes from a human donor with chronic lymphocytic leukemia. The CDR3 nucleotides read TGTGCCAGCAGCCCCGACGGAGTTACCGGGGCCAACGTCCTGACTTTC. Its protein is CASSPDGVTGANVLTF.